This TCR beta chain was retrieved from a study of beta chain features in type 1 diabetes. The CDR3 totals 15 residues. Trimming left V 5 bases short and J 0 bases short, with 13 bases between. Germline CDR1 and CDR2: SGHRS and YFSETQ. Isolated RNA was reverse transcribed in full, so expressed TCRB transcripts were sequenced. Using immunoSEQ multiplex PCR, the repertoire was profiled, and TCRdb retains in-frame clones only, with some absent. The sample has roughly 170,000 clones; about 13% are singletons. A word on this clone: The antigen remains undetermined.

Study-level results: VDJ junctions from patients with type 1 diabetes contained fewer insertions and more deletions. There was a moderate but significant shortening of TCRB CDR3s in all four CD4+ subsets of Type 1 diabetes patients.

This clonotype was sampled from a woman in her late teens or twenties in good health. The chain carries TRBV5-1 and TRBJ2-3; maybe TRBD2 (6 bases). The sequenced material came from central memory CD4+ T cells from blood. CDR3: CASSSQSGSTDTQYF. The CDR3 bases are TGCGCCAGCAGTTCGCAGAGCGGGAGCACAGATACGCAGTATTTT.